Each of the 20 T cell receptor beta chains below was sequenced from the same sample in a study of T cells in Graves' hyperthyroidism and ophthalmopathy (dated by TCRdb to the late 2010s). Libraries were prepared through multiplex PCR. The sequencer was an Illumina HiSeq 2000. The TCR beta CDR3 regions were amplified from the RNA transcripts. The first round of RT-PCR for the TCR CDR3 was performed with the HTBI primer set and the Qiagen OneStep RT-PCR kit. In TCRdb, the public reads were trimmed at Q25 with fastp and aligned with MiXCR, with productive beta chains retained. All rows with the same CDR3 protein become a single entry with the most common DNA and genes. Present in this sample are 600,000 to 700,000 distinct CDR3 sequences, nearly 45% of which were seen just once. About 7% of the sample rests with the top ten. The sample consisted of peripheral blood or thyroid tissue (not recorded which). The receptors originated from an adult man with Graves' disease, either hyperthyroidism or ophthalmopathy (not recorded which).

CDR3 in DNA: TGCAGCGTTGCCGGGACAGGGAATTATGGCTACACCTTC. It yields the protein CSVAGTGNYGYTF. V usage is TRBV29-1 and J usage is TRBJ1-2, with 9 bases matching TRBD1. V was pared by 4 bases and J by 5 bases, with 5 bases of the junction left unmatched. Germline assignment: CDR1 SQVTM and CDR2 ANQGSEA. The CDR3 length is 13 residues.

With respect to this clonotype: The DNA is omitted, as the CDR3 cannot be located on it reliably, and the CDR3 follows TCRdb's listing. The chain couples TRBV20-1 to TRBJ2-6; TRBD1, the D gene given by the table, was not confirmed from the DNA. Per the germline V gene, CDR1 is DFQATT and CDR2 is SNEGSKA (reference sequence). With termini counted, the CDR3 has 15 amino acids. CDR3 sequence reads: CSAQGPLELWLHLRF.

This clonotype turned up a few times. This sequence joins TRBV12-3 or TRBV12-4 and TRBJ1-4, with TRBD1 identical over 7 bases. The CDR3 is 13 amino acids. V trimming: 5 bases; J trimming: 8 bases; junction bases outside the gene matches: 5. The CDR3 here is CASSGETGEKLFF. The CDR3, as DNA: TGTGCCAGCAGTGGCGAGACAGGGGAAAAACTGTTTTTT.

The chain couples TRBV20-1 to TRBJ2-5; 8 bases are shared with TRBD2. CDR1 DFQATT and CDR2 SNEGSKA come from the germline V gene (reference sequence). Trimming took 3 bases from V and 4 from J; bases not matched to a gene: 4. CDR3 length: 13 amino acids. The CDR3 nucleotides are TGCAGTGCTAGGGCGGGGGGCACAGAGACCCAGTACTTC. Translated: CSARAGGTETQYF.

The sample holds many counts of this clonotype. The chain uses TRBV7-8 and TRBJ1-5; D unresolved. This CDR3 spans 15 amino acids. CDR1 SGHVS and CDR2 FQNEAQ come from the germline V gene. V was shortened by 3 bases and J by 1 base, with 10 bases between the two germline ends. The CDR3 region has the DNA TGTGCCAGCAGCTTCTCCCAGTCCAGCAATCAGCCCCAGCATTTT. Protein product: CASSFSQSSNQPQHF.

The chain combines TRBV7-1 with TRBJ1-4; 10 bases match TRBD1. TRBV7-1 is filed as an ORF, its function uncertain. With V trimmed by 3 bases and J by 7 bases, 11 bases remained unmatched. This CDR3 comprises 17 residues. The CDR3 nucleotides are TGTGCCAGCAGCTCCTCCGGGACAGGGGACAGGGGTGAAAAACTGTTTTTT. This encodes CASSSSGTGDRGEKLFF.

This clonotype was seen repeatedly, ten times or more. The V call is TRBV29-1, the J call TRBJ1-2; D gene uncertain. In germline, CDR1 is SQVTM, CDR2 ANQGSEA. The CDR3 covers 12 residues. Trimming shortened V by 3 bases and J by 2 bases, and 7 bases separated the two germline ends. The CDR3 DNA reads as TGCAGCGTTGATTCCGGGAACTATGGCTACACCTTC. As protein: CSVDSGNYGYTF.

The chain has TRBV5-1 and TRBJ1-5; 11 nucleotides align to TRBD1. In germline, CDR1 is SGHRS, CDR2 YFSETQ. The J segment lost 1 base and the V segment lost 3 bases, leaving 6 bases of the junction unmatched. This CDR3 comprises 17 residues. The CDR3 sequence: CASSSDRGPASNQPQHF. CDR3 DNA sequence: TGCGCCAGCAGCTCGGACAGGGGGCCAGCGAGCAATCAGCCCCAGCATTTT.

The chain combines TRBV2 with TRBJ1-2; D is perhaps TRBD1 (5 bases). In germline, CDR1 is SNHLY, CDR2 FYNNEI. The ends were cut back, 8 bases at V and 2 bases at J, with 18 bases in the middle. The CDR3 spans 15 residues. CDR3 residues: CASRSGATSNYGYTF. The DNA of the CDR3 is TGTGCCAGCCGCTCCGGGGCAACCTCAAACTATGGCTACACCTTC.

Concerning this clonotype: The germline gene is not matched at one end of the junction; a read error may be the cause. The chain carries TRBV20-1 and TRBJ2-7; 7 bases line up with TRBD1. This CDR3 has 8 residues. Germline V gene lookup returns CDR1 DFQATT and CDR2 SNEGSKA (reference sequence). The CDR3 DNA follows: TGCAGTACTAGACGGACAGGCTTC. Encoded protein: CSTRRTGF.

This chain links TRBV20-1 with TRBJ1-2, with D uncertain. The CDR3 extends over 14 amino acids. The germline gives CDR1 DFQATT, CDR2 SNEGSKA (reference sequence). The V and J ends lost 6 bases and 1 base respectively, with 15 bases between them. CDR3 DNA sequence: TGCAGTGCAGATCCCCAGGATCTTAACTATGGCTACACCTTC. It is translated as CSADPQDLNYGYTF.

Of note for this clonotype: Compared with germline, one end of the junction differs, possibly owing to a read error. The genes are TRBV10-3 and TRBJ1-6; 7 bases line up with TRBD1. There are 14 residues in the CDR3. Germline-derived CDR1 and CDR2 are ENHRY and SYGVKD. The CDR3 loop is CASSSPGQNSPLHF. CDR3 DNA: TGTGCCAGCAGTTCCCCGGGACAGAATTCACCCCTCCACTTT.

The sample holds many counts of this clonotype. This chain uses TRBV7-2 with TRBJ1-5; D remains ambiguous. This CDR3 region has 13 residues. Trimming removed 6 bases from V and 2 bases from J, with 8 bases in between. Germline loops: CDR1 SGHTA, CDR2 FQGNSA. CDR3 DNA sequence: TGTGCCAGCAGACTTGACGGCAATCAGCCCCAGCATTTT. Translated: CASRLDGNQPQHF.

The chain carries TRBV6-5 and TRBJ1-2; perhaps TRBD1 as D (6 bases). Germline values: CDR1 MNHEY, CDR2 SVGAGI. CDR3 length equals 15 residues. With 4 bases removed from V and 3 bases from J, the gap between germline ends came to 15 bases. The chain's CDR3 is CASSLSTGADYGYTF. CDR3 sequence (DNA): TGTGCCAGCAGTTTATCGACAGGCGCTGACTATGGCTACACCTTC.

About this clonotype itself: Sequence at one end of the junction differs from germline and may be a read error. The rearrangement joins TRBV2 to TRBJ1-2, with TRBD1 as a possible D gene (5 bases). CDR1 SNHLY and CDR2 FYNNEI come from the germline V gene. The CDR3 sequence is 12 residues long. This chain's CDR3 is CASSLGQYGHTF. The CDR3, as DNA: TGTGCCAGCAGCTTGGGGCAGTATGGCCACACCTTC. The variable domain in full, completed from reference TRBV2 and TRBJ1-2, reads EPEVTQTPSHQVTQMGQEVILRCVPISNHLYFYWYRQILGQKVEFLVSFYNNEISEKSEIFDDQFSVERPDGSNFTLKIRSTKLEDSAMYFCASSLGQYGHTFGSGTRLTVV.

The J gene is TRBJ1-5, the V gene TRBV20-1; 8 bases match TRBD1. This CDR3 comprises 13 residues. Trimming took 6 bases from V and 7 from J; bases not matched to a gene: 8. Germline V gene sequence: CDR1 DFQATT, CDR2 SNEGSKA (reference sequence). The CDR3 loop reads CSAAGQADQPQHF. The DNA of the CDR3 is TGCAGTGCGGCGGGACAGGCAGACCAGCCCCAGCATTTT.

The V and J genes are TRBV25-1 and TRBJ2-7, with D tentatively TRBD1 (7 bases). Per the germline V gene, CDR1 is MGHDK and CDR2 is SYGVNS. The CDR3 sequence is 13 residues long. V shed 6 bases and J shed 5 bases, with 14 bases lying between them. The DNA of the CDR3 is TGTGCCAGCAGACCAGGGGGGATCCACGAGCAGTACTTC. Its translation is CASRPGGIHEQYF.

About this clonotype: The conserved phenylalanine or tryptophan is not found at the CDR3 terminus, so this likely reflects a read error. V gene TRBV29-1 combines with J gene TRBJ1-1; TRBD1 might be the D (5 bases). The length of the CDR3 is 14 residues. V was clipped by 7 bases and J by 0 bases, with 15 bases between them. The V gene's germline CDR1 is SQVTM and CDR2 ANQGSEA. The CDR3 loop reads CSANPQGVNTEAFL. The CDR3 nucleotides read TGCAGCGCAAATCCTCAGGGCGTGAACACTGAAGCTTTCCTT.

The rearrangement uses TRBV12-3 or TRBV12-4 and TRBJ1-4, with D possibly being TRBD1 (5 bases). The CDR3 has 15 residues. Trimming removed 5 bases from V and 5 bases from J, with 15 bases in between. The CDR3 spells CASSRDLPGNEKLFF. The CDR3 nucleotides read TGTGCCAGCAGTAGGGACCTGCCGGGGAATGAAAAACTGTTTTTT.

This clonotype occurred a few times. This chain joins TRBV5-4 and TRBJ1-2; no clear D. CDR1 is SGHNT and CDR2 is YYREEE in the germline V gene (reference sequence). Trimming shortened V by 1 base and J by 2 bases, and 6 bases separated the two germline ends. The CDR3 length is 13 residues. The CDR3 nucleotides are TGTGCCAGCAGCTTGAGTCGGAACTATGGCTACACCTTC. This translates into CASSLSRNYGYTF.